This TCR beta chain was sequenced for a study of cytomegalovirus exposure and HLA in healthy donors. Study-wide background: Ancestry clustering placed around 81% of several hundred genotyped donors in the Caucasian-associated cluster. Study-wide findings and caveats: When the data were analyzed later, several of the most significant clusters appeared to be linked to common viral pathogens.

From germline, CDR1 is SNHLY and CDR2 FYNNEI. V trimming: 11 bases; J trimming: 4 bases; junction bases outside the gene matches: 5. The CDR3 is made up of 11 amino acids. A note on this clone: Its target is unknown.

60 Vbeta and 13 Jbeta primers were used in PCR. In the original workflow: Counted up in a later analysis, unique TCR beta chains came to approximately 77 million, with around 9.9 million shared. TCRdb's table, derived via immunoSEQ multiplex PCR, lists solely in-frame clones and lacks some. V and J calls and clone size are copied from that table; D and trimming were computed from the DNA. The sample lists approximately 110,000 clones; about 70% were seen once. The sequenced sample consisted of PBMCs. The TCR sequence derives from a man aged 50-60 years in good health and CMV-seropositive. The J gene is TRBJ2-7, the V gene TRBV2; 7 positions match TRBD2. CDR3 in amino acids: CAARGGYEQYF. The CDR3 DNA reads as TGTGCCGCGAGGGGAGGGTACGAGCAGTACTTC.